Following are 4 T cell receptor beta chains from one sample sequenced in a study of graft-versus-host responses after intestinal transplantation. Only in-frame clones appear in the TCRdb table, and some are missing; sequencing was by immunoSEQ multiplex PCR. The sample contains 11,000 to 15,000 clones, 30% to 35% of which appear only once. Sequences were derived from alloreactive CD4+ T cells from a mixed lymphocyte reaction culture, sampled before intestinal transplant. Subset noted: CFSE-low proliferating T cells sorted from approximately 6-day pre-transplant mixed lymphocyte reaction (GvH or HvG direction). These receptors all stem from a human patient who received an intestinal transplant.

By sample fraction, this clone is medium-sized. The V call is TRBV18, the J call TRBJ2-5, with D possibly being TRBD1 or TRBD2 (5 bases each). CDR3 length: 12 amino acids. V was pared by 3 bases and J by 7 bases, with 9 bases between. CDR1 KGHSH and CDR2 LQKENI come from the germline V gene. Written as DNA, the CDR3 is TGTGCCAGCTCACCCCCTGGGGGGACCCAGTACTTC. Translated, it gives CASSPPGGTQYF.

V gene TRBV5-4 combines with J gene TRBJ2-2; 9 bases line up with TRBD2. The CDR3 consists of 15 residues. Trimming cost V 1 base and J 3 bases; bases outside gene matches: 1. CDR1 and CDR2 (germline): SGHNT, YYREEE (reference sequence). The DNA for the CDR3 is TGTGCCAGCAGCTTGATAGCGGGAGACACCGGGGAGCTGTTTTTT. Amino acids: CASSLIAGDTGELFF.

This clone was recorded a few times. This chain uses TRBV5-5 with TRBJ1-1; 7 bases agree with TRBD1. This CDR3 region has 16 residues. Germline CDR1 reads SGHKS; CDR2 reads YYEKEE (reference sequence). V lost 4 bases to trimming and J lost 7 bases; unmatched junction nucleotides: 16. The CDR3 loop reads CASSHVGRDSHYEAFF. The CDR3 region has the DNA TGTGCCAGCAGCCATGTTGGTCGGGACAGCCATTATGAAGCTTTCTTT.

The chain has TRBV28 and TRBJ1-2; tentative D call: TRBD1 (5 bases). Trimming removed 2 bases from V and 10 bases from J, with 8 bases in between. The CDR3 totals 11 residues. Per the germline V gene, CDR1 is MDHEN and CDR2 is SYDVKM. The CDR3 coding sequence is TGTGCCAGCAGTTTAGGCAGGGACTACACCTTC. Amino acid sequence: CASSLGRDYTF.